This entry concerns a single TCR beta chain. This clonotype was recorded a few times. Its antigen specificity is not known. Qualities for individual bases were not recorded, and no much larger clone is one base off. The data were obtained in a study of blood T cells in healthy people across ages (dated by TCRdb to 2014 to 2015). With regard to the full study: In model experiments, template switching captured about one uniquely barcoded TCR beta cDNA molecule for every two T cells. To avoid experimental bias, donors of different ages were randomly spread across the sequencing lanes. The donors were split into four age groups: young (average roughly 15 years), middle-aged (roughly 39), aged (roughly 68) and long-lived (under 85). Using deep sequencing normalized with unique cDNA molecular identifiers, the study measured how TCR beta repertoire diversity changes with age. Using the same blood draw, the study looked at two additional independent replicas of 1 million unique cDNA reads for two donors, one aged 18 to 30 and the other aged 80 or older.

Library creation used 5' RACE. Sequencing instrument: Illumina HiSeq 2500. The second PCR ran for about 7 to 11 cycles and used a J-beta primer mix along with a sample-barcoded 5' primer. Each TCR beta cDNA molecule received a unique molecular identifier from a template-switch 5' adaptor carrying 12 random nucleotides. Each sample yielded at least 2.5 million CDR3-containing paired-end reads. First-strand cDNA was synthesized from all RNA with the Mint cDNA synthesis kit, primed by a TRBC-specific oligonucleotide. After uracil-DNA glycosylase treatment, a first 18-cycle PCR used universal primers M1SS and BC2_uni_R on all cDNA. Turning to the authors' computational methods: Each sample was normalized by randomly selecting 1 million high-quality reads, each carrying a distinct molecular identifier. Instead of being binned into consensus sequences, reads that shared molecular identifiers were thrown out. CDR3 identification, clonotype clustering and error correction used MiTCR with a Q25 quality threshold and the strictest error-elimination algorithm. A nonparametric unseen species model with Euler transformation was used to estimate lower-bound total TCR beta diversity. TCRdb itself trimmed the public reads at Q25 with fastp, ran MiXCR and retained productive beta chains. Identical CDR3 proteins give one entry, which carries the most common genes and DNA. It is TCRdb's table, rather than the study itself, that gives the V and J calls and clone size. This sample holds nearly 800,000 distinct CDR3 sequences; approximately 60% were observed only once. The ten biggest clones cover 20% to 30% of the sample.

Systemically healthy Caucasian individuals from Russia, some 36 in total and aged about 6 to 100 years, were included as donors. Each donor gave ten milliliters of peripheral blood, collected into EDTA-treated Vacutainer tubes. PBMCs were isolated by Ficoll-Paque density-gradient centrifugation, with at least 7 million obtained per sample. Total RNA was extracted from PBMCs with Trizol reagent, with at least 6 micrograms obtained per sample. For every donor, flow cytometry on a PBMC aliquot measured the percentage of naive CD45RAhigh/CD27high T cells. Results the study describes overall, beyond this receptor: Donor CMV infection status was unknown, potentially confounding age-related changes in expanded clonotypes. Compared with the aged group, the long-lived group had more naive CD4+ T cells, fewer expanded clones and increased TCR diversity, a pattern suggesting age selection. The percentage of naive T cells measured by flow cytometry correlated strongly with observed TCR beta diversity. Estimates of total diversity based on one million sequenced T cells were considered lower bounds and underestimates. As age increased, observed TCR beta diversity per million T cells dropped in a roughly linear way, and a significant reduction was already evident by age about 40. Conclusive comparison of naive and antigen-experienced compartments was prevented by the profiling of bulk unsorted PBMCs.

V drops 0 bases and J drops 8 bases, leaving 13 bases in between. CDR1 DFQATT and CDR2 SNEGSKA are derived from the germline V gene (reference sequence). The CDR3 contains 13 residues, cysteine and phenylalanine counted. CDR3 DNA is the only sequence kept; it has 39 bases, read in frame from the first base. The TCR comes from a man between 40 and 49 years old in good health. The receptor chain draws on TRBV20-1 and TRBJ1-1; no D gene can be assigned with confidence. The sequenced sample consisted of blood. The DNA reads TGCAGTGCTAGAGATCTGTCCGGGTCCGAAGCTTTCTTT. Its protein product is CSARDLSGSEAFF.